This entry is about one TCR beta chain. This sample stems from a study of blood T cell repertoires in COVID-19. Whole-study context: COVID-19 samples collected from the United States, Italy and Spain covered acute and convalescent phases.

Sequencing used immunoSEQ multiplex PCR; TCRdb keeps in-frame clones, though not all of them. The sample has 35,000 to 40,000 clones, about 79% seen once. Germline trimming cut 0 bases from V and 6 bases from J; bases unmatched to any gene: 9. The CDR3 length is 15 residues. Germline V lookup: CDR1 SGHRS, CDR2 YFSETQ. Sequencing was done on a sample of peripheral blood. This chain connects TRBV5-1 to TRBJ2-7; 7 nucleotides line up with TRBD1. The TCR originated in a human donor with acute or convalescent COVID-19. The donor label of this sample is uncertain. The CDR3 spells CASSLVRGPRTEQYF. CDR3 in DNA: TGCGCCAGCAGCTTGGTGAGGGGGCCTCGCACCGAGCAGTACTTC.